This entry features one TCR beta chain sequence. Germline-derived CDR1 and CDR2 are KGHSY and FQNENV. The V gene lost 4 bases and the J gene lost 1 base, with 13 bases spanning the gap. This CDR3 is built from 16 residues. The sample belongs to a study of control samples from healthy donors and cancer patients. The protocol was immunoSEQ multiplex PCR, while the TCRdb copy is restricted to in-frame clones and leaves out a portion. In the table there are around 130,000 clones, about nine tenths of which are singletons. The sequencing sample was made of blood. The chain recombines TRBV16 with TRBJ1-4, with D unresolved. The sequence derives from a man in his late teens or twenties in good health. CDR3 amino acids: CASSPTQMGTNEKLFF. The CDR3 DNA reads as TGTGCCAGCAGCCCAACACAGATGGGAACTAATGAAAAACTGTTTTTT.